This TCR beta chain was obtained from a study of blood T cell repertoires in COVID-19. Study-level information: Specimens from acute and convalescent COVID-19 originated in the United States, Italy and Spain. PBMCs, B-cell-depleted T cells, or T cells were the source of the cDNA or gDNA that made up the material.

Original analysis: Estimates of nucleated cell counts were drawn from the amplification of reference gene primers. Libraries were prepared by immunoSEQ multiplex PCR; TCRdb keeps only in-frame clonotypes and omits some of them. For V, J and clone size, that table is used; D and trimming come from the DNA. The sample yields about 210,000 clones, about 89% seen once. From germline, CDR1 is MDHEN and CDR2 SYDVKM. After removal of 8 bases from V and 2 bases from J, the junction contained 2 bases not matched to a gene. The CDR3 spans 13 residues. This sequence originates from a woman aged 40-49 years with acute or convalescent COVID-19. The chain is built from TRBV28 and TRBJ2-3, with 9 bases lining up with TRBD2. The sample comprised peripheral blood. The CDR3 DNA follows: TGTGCCAGCCTGGGACTAGCCACAGATACGCAGTATTTT. It codes for CASLGLATDTQYF. The full variable domain, in which reference TRBV28 and TRBJ2-3 provide the parts outside the CDR3, is DVKVTQSSRYLVKRTGEKVFLECVQDMDHENMFWYRQDPGLGLRLIYFSYDVKMKEKGDIPEGYSVSREKKERFSLILESASTNQTSMYLCASLGLATDTQYFGPGTRLTVL.